Described below is a single T cell receptor (beta chain) sequence and its context. Its antigen remains unidentified. These donors, healthy bone marrow donors, were studied. PCR primers comprised 60 Vbeta and 13 Jbeta primers. The repertoire was sequenced with immunoSEQ multiplex PCR; TCRdb's copy has only in-frame clones and lacks some. The table shows roughly 170,000 clones, with under 90% occurring only once. The sample comes from a study of cytomegalovirus exposure and HLA in healthy donors. CDR3 length: 16 residues. CDR1 and CDR2 (germline): SGHNT, YENEEA. V lost 6 bases to trimming and J lost 5 bases, with 21 bases between them. Study-level findings and limits: An analysis was carried out at a later point. It showed that HLA-associated TCR beta chains were more clonally expanded than equally common non-associated chains. Within the data, a cluster of highly shared sequence variants was likely a sequencing artifact. Of the V segments, some could not be distinguished, including TRBV6-2 and TRBV6-3, and were excluded.

The chain links TRBV11-3 to TRBJ2-3; D perhaps matches TRBD1 (6 bases). Sequences were obtained from PBMCs. The source is a man aged 25 to 40 in good health and CMV-seropositive. The DNA for the CDR3 is TGTGCCAGCAGACGACAGGTTTTCCTGAGGGGAGATACGCAGTATTTT. Protein sequence: CASRRQVFLRGDTQYF. Combining the CDR3 with reference TRBV11-3 and TRBJ2-3 gives the whole variable domain EAGVVQSPRYKIIEKKQPVAFWCNPISGHNTLYWYLQNLGQGPELLIRYENEEAVDDSQLPKDRFSAERLKGVDSTLKIQPAELGDSAVYLCASRRQVFLRGDTQYFGPGTRLTVL.